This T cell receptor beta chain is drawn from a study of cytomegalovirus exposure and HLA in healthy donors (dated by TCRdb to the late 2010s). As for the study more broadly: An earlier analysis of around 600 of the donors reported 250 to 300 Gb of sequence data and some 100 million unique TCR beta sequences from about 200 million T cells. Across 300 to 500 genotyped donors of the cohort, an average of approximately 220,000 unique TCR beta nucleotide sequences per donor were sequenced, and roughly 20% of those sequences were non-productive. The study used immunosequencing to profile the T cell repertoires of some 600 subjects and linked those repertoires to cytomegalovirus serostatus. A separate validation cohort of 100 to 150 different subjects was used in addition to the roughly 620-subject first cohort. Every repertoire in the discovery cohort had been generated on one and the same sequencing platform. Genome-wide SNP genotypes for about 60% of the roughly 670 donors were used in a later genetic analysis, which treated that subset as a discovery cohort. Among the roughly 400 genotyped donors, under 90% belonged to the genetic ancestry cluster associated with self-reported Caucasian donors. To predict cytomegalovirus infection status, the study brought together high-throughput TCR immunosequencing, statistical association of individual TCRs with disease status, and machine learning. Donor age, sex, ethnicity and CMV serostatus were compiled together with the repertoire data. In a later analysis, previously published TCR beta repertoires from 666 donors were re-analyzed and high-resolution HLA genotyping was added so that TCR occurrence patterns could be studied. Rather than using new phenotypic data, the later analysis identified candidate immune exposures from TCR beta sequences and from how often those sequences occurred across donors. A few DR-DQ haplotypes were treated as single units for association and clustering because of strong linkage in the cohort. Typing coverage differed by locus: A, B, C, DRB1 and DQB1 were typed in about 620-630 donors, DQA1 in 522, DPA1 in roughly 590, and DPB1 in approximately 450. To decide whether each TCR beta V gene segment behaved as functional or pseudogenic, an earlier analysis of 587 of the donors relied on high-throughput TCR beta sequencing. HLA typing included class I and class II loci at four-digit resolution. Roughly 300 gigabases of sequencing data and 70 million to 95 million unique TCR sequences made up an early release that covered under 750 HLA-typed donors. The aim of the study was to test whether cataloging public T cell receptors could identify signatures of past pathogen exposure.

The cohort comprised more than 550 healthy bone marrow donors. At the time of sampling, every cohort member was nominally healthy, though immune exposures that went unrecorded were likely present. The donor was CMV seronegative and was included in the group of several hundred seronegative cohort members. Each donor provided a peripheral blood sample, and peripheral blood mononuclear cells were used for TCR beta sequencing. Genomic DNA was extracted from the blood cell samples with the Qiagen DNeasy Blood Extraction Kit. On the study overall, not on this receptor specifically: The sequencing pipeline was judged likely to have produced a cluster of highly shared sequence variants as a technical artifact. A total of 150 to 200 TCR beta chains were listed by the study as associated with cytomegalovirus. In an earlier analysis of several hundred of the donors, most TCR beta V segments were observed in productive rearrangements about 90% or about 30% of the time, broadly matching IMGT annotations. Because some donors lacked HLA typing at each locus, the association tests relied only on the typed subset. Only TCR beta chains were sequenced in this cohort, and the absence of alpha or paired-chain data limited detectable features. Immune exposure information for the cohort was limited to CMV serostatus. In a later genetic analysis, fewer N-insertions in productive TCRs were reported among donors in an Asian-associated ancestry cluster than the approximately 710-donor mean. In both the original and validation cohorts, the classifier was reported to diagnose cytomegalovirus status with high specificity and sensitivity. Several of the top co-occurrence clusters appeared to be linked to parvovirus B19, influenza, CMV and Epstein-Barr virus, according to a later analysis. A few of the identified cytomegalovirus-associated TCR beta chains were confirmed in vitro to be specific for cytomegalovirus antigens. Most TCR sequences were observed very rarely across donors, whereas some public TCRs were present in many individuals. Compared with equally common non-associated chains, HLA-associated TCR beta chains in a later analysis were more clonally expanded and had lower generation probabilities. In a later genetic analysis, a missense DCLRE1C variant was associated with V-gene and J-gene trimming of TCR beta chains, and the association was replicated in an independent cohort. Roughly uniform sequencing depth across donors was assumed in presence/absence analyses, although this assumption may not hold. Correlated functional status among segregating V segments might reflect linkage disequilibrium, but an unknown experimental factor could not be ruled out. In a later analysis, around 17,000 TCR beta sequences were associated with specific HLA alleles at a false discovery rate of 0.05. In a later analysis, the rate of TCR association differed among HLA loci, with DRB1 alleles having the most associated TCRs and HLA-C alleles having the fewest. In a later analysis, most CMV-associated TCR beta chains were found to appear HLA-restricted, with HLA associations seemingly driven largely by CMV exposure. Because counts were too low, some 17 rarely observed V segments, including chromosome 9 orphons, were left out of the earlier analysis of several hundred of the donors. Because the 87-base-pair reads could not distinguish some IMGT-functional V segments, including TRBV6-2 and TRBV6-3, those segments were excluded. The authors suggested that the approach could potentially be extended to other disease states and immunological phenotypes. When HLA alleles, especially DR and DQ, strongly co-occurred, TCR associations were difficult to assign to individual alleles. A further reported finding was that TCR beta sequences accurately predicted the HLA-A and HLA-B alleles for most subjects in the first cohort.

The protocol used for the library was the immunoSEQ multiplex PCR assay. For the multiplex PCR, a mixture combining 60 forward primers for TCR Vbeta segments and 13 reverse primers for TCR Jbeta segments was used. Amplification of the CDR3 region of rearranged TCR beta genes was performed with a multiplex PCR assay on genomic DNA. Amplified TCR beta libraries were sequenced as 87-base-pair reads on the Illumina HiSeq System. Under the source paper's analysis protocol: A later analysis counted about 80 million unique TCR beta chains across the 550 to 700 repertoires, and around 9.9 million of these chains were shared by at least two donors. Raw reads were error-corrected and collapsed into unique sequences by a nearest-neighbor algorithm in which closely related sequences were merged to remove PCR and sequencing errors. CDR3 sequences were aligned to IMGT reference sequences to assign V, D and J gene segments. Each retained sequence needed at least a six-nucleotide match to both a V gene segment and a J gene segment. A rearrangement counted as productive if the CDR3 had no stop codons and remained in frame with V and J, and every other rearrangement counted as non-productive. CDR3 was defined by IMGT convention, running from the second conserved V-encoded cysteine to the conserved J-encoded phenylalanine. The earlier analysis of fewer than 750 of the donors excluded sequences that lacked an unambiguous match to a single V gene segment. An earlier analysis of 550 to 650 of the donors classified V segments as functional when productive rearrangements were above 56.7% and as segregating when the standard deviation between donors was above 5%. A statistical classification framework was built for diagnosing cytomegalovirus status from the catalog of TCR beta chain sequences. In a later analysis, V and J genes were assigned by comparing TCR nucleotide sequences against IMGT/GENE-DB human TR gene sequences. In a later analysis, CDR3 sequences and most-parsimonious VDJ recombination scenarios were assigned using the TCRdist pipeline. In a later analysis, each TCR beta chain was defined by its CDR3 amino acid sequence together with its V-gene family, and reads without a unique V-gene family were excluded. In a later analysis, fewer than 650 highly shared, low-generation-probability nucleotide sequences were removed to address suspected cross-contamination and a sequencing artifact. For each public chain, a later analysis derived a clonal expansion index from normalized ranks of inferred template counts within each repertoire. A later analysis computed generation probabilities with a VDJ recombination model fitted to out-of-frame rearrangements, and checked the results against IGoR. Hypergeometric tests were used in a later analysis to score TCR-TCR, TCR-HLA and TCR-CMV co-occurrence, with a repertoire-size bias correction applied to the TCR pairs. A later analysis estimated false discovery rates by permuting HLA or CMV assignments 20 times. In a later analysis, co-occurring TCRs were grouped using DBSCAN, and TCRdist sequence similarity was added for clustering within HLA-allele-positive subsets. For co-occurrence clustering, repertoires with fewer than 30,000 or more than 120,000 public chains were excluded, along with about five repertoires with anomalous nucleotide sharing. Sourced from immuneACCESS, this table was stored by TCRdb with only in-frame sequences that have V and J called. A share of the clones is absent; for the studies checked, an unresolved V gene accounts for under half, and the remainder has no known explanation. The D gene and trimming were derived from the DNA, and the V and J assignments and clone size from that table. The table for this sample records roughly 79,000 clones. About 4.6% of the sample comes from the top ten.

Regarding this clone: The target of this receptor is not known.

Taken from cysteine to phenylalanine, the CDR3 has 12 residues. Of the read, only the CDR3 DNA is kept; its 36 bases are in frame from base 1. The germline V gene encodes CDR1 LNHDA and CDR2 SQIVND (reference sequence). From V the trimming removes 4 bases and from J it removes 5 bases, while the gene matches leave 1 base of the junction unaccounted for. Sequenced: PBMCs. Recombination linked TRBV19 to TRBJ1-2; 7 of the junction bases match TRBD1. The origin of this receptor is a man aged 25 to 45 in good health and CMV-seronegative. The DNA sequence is TGTGCCAGTAGTAGGGGACAGTATGGCTACACCTTC. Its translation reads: CASSRGQYGYTF.